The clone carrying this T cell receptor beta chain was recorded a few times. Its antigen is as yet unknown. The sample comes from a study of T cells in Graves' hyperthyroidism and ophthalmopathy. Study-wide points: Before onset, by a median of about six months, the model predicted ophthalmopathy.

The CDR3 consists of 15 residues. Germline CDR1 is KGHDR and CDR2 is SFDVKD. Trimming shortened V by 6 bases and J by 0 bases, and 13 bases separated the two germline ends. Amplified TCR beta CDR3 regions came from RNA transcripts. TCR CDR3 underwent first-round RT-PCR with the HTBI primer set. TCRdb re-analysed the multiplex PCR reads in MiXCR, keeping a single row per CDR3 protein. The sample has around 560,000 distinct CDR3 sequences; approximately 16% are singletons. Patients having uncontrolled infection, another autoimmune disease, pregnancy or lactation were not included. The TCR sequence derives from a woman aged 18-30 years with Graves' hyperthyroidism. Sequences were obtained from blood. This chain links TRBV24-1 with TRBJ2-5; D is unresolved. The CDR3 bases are TGTGCCACCAGTCCGGGCCCAACTTACCAAGAGACCCAGTACTTC. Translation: CATSPGPTYQETQYF.